This T cell receptor beta chain was sequenced for a study of blood T cell repertoires in COVID-19. Measured with immunoSEQ multiplex PCR; TCRdb has only the in-frame clones, and not every one. The sample has 150,000 to 200,000 clones, approximately 80% seen once; the top ten hold more than 4.5%. Between the trimmed V and J ends, which lost 4 bases and 7 bases, there was a span of 24 bases. The CDR3 extends over 17 amino acids. The germline V gene has CDR1 SGHRS and CDR2 YFSETQ. This sequence was found in a man between 65 and 85 years old who had been exposed to COVID-19. Sequencing input: PBMCs or T cells enriched from blood (not recorded which). The chain combines TRBV5-1 with TRBJ2-1, with a weak D call TRBD2 (6 bases). CDR3 bases: TGCGCCAGCAGCACCGCTGGGGGGTTAGTTATCGGAAATGAGCAGTTCTTC. This gives the protein CASSTAGGLVIGNEQFF.